This T cell receptor (beta chain) was recovered during a study of breast tumors, draining lymph nodes, adjacent tissues. The germline gives CDR1 MNHNS, CDR2 SASEGT. The CDR3 contains 13 residues. J gave up 6 bases and V 3 bases, and 2 bases lay outside the gene matches. TCRdb reprocessed the multiplex PCR reads with MiXCR, giving one entry per CDR3 protein. The data contain approximately 23,000 distinct CDR3 sequences, about 70% of them seen just once; the ten biggest clones take up about a quarter. In the case of this clonotype: Its antigen is not identified.

Study-level findings and limits: Compared with basal-like, luminal-like tumors shared significantly more repertoire with nontumor tissue. Findings are consistent with lymph node origin and intratumoral expansion of most tumor T cells. Tumor T cell lymph node origin was a supported hypothesis, not proven.

The TCR originated in a female donor with breast cancer. Some clones in this sample may be carry-over from other donors' samples. The sequencing sample was made of tumor-adjacent breast tissue. The chain has TRBV6-1 and TRBJ2-5; 9 bases fit TRBD2. The CDR3 reads CASSESGRKTQYF. CDR3 sequence (DNA): TGTGCCAGCAGTGAGAGCGGGAGGAAGACCCAGTACTTC.